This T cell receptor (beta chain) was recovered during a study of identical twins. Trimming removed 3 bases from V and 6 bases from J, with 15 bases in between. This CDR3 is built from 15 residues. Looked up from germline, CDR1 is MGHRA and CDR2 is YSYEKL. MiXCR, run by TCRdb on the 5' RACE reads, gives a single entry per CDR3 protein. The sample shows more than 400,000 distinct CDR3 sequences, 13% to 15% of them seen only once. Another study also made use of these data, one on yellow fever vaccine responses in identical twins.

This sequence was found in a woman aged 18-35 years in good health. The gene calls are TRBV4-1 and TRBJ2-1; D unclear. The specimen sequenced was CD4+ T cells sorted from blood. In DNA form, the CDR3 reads TGCGCCAGCAGCCACCCGTCGGGCGCCCGCAATGAGCAGTTCTTC. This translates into CASSHPSGARNEQFF.